The clone carrying this T cell receptor (beta chain) appeared once. This sample was included in a study of control samples from healthy donors and cancer patients. CDR1 and CDR2 from the germline V gene are SGHRS and YFSETQ. The CDR3 is made up of 15 amino acids. The V end was cut by 3 bases, the J end by 4 bases, with 13 bases between. Produced via immunoSEQ multiplex PCR; TCRdb's table is partial and in-frame only. This table has over 100,000 clones, over 80% appearing once. This clonotype originated in a woman in her 50s in good health. Input material: blood. The chain employs TRBV5-1 and TRBJ1-4; the D gene is possibly TRBD1 (5 bases). The CDR3 coding sequence is TGCGCCAGCAGCTCAACGGGGACGGGTAATGAAAAACTGTTTTTT. It yields the protein CASSSTGTGNEKLFF.